The clone carrying this TCR beta chain appeared many times. These data belong to a study of Ad26.COV2.S vaccination and SARS-CoV-2 variants. Looking at the study overall: By the intramuscular route, Ad26.COV2.S was given once, or twice 56 days apart.

The treatment is: around 19 received Ad26.COV2.S at low or high dose, single or two shots; about 5 received placebo; per-sample allocation not given. Samples analyzed were those drawn on day 63 after the first vaccine or placebo injection. The CDR3 runs to 13 residues. Germline CDR1 and CDR2: MNHNY and SVGAGI (reference sequence). Trimming stripped 6 bases from V and 7 bases from J, with 10 bases between. Assay used: immunoSEQ multiplex PCR; TCRdb lists only in-frame clones, some missing. Of approximately 250,000 clones listed, roughly 87% are singletons. The TCR originated in a person aged 18 to 59 who received the Ad26.COV2.S COVID-19 vaccine or a placebo. The source material was peripheral blood, sampled in a trial of Ad26.COV2.S vaccine versus placebo. The chain uses TRBV6-6 and TRBJ1-6; D is unresolved. The CDR3 sequence: CASSPTENSPLHF. CDR3 nucleotide sequence: TGTGCCAGCAGCCCGACGGAAAATTCACCCCTCCACTTT.